A single T cell receptor (beta chain) is shown here with its context. Its antigen is not known. This entry is derived from a study of T cell responses to AZD1222 COVID-19 vaccine. The data were produced by immunoSEQ multiplex PCR, yet TCRdb's version contains in-frame clones alone and is incomplete. The table includes some 150,000 clones, about 90% detected once. Trimming cost V 3 bases and J 1 base, with 9 bases left between them. Germline V gene data show CDR1 as SQVTM and CDR2 as ANQGSEA. This CDR3 region has 14 residues. Study observations and caveats: Sampling that yielded the repertoires occurred only after the peak T cell response. Unmutated variant regions reportedly attract nearly half of all spike-specific TCRs. Females made up more of the donors, who were largely white British, and clonal diversity may have come out too low.

The TCR was taken from an adult in good health. The input for sequencing was peripheral blood, taken on day 0 of MenACWY control vaccination. The chain is built from TRBV29-1 and TRBJ2-2; TRBD1 is a possible D gene (6 bases). The CDR3 spells CSVEWGRNTGELFF. Here the CDR3 DNA reads TGCAGCGTTGAGTGGGGGCGGAACACCGGGGAGCTGTTTTTT.